Below are 3 T cell receptor beta chains sequenced from a single sample in a study of blood T cell repertoires in COVID-19. Some clones are missing from TCRdb's copy, which holds only in-frame ones; the method was immunoSEQ multiplex PCR. In the table there are 70,000 to 95,000 clones, 89% of which are singletons. The material sequenced was peripheral blood. The receptors originated from a man aged 45-60 years with COVID-19, enrolled during active disease.

The chain has TRBV5-1 and TRBJ1-1; 7 positions match TRBD1. CDR1 SGHRS and CDR2 YFSETQ come from the germline V gene. CDR3 length: 15 amino acids. The ends lost 1 base at V and 2 bases at J; junction bases unmatched: 5. CDR3 bases: TGCGCCAGCAGCTTGCACGGGACAGCCAACACTGAAGCTTTCTTT. Its translation: CASSLHGTANTEAFF.

This chain connects TRBV2 to TRBJ1-2, with D maybe TRBD1 (5 bases). V shed 0 bases and J shed 12 bases, with 14 bases lying between them. Germline CDR1 is SNHLY and CDR2 is FYNNEI. The CDR3 covers 13 residues. The CDR3 nucleotides are TGTGCCAGCAGTGAAGCGCTTACGGGGGATAACACCTTC. Translating gives CASSEALTGDNTF.

The count of this clone is one. This chain joins TRBV5-1 and TRBJ1-1; D is ambiguous. The V end was cut by 0 bases, the J end by 5 bases, with 8 bases between. Germline lookup yields CDR1 SGHRS and CDR2 YFSETQ. The CDR3 has 13 amino acids. CDR3 amino acids: CASSLVPGTEAFF. CDR3 DNA sequence: TGCGCCAGCAGCTTGGTACCGGGTACTGAAGCTTTCTTT.